These T cell receptor beta chains were read from a single sample in a study of OX40 agonist ivuxolimab in advanced cancers. Generated by immunoSEQ multiplex PCR, the TCRdb table keeps only in-frame clones and is missing some. The table includes 65,000 to 85,000 clones, around 90% detected once. The input for sequencing was CD4+ or CD8+ T cells sorted from blood, taken in a trial of the OX40 agonist ivuxolimab. The receptors were sampled from an adult with an advanced solid tumor such as melanoma, head and neck, liver or kidney cancer. CDR3s include the opening cysteine and the closing phenylalanine or tryptophan. The D gene is left open where the match is weak. Expanded clones get a size class; other rows say once, few or many, or leave the size out.

size	V	J	D	CDR3	DNA
.	TRBV18	TRBJ2-7	.	CASSPRTESYEQYF	TGTGCCAGCTCACCGAGGACAGAAAGCTACGAGCAGTACTTC
few	TRBV10-2	TRBJ1-6	TRBD1	CASSARTGPNNSPLHF	TGCGCCAGCAGTGCAAGGACAGGGCCTAATAATTCACCCCTCCACTTT
.	TRBV2	TRBJ2-1	.	CASSSTSASFGNEQFF	TGTGCCAGCAGCTCTACTTCGGCCAGTTTCGGCAATGAGCAGTTCTTC
.	TRBV7-8	TRBJ2-1	.	CASRLTSSYNEQFF	TGTGCCAGCCGCCTTACCAGCTCCTACAATGAGCAGTTCTTC
.	TRBV7-9	TRBJ2-1	TRBD2	CASSLVGLAGGPNEQFF	TGTGCCAGCAGCTTAGTGGGTCTAGCGGGAGGGCCCAATGAGCAGTTCTTC
.	TRBV11-2	TRBJ2-1	TRBD2	CASSLAGGSYNEQFF	TGTGCCAGCAGCTTAGCGGGGGGCTCCTACAATGAGCAGTTCTTC
.	TRBV6-5	TRBJ2-1	TRBD1	CASGQGASYNEQFF	TGTGCCAGCGGACAGGGGGCATCCTACAATGAGCAGTTCTTC
.	TRBV5-5	TRBJ2-7	.	CASSFQQALSYEQYF	TGTGCCAGCAGCTTCCAACAGGCCCTGTCCTACGAGCAGTACTTC
.	TRBV11-3	TRBJ2-5	TRBD2	CASSSGTSGQETQYF	TGTGCCAGCAGCTCCGGGACTAGCGGTCAAGAGACCCAGTACTTC
few	TRBV5-1	TRBJ1-5	.	CASSLAGDGGQPQHF	TGCGCCAGCAGCTTGGCAGGGGATGGCGGCCAGCCCCAGCATTTT
.	TRBV7-7	TRBJ2-7	.	CASSFSRATYEQYF	TGTGCTAGCAGCTTTAGCAGGGCGACCTACGAGCAGTACTTC
.	TRBV5-5	TRBJ2-7	.	CASKQGPYEQYF	TGTGCCAGCAAACAGGGACCCTACGAGCAGTACTTC
.	TRBV5-1	TRBJ2-5	.	CASSLQAGGETQYF	TGCGCCAGCAGCTTGCAAGCAGGGGGGGAGACCCAGTACTTC
.	TRBV7-3	TRBJ2-3	TRBD2	CASSLAGETDTQYF	TGTGCCAGCAGCTTAGCGGGGGAAACAGATACGCAGTATTTT
.	TRBV6-6	TRBJ1-2	TRBD1	CASSPGQGRTNYGYTF	TGTGCCAGCAGTCCAGGACAGGGGAGGACTAACTATGGCTACACCTTC
.	TRBV5-4	TRBJ2-5	.	CASSPQGVRQETQYF	TGTGCCAGCAGCCCACAAGGGGTAAGGCAAGAGACCCAGTACTTC
.	TRBV2	TRBJ2-3	.	CASSESGQELRLVRTDTQYF	TGTGCCAGCAGTGAAAGTGGTCAGGAACTTAGACTAGTCCGCACAGATACGCAGTATTTT
.	TRBV30	TRBJ2-7	.	CAWSGNTRIYEQYF	TGTGCCTGGAGCGGTAACACGAGGATCTACGAGCAGTACTTC
.	TRBV18	TRBJ2-3	.	CASSATRTDTQYF	TGTGCCAGCTCAGCGACCCGCACAGATACGCAGTATTTT
.	TRBV6-1	TRBJ2-5	.	CASLGPTGETQYF	TGTGCCAGCCTTGGCCCCACGGGGGAGACCCAGTACTTC
once	TRBV7-7	TRBJ1-4	TRBD1	CASSLGGQQFEKLFF	TGTGCTAGCAGCTTAGGGGGACAGCAATTCGAAAAACTGTTTTTT
.	TRBV19	TRBJ2-7	TRBD1	CASRPGQGNEQYF	TGTGCCAGTAGACCGGGACAGGGGAACGAGCAGTACTTC
.	TRBV5-1	TRBJ2-1	.	CASSLALGQYNEQFF	TGCGCCAGCAGCTTGGCCTTGGGGCAGTACAATGAGCAGTTCTTC
.	TRBV6-5	TRBJ2-3	.	CASSRDYRTDTQYF	TGTGCCAGCAGTCGAGACTACCGCACAGATACGCAGTATTTT
.	TRBV30	TRBJ2-2	.	CAWSITGGPTGELFF	TGTGCCTGGAGTATTACAGGTGGGCCCACCGGGGAGCTGTTTTTT
.	TRBV5-8	TRBJ2-3	TRBD2	CASVSSGGTDTQYF	TGTGCCAGCGTTTCTAGCGGGGGCACAGATACGCAGTATTTT
.	TRBV4-2	TRBJ2-3	.	CASSSGTPETDTQYF	TGTGCCAGCAGCTCTGGGACTCCAGAAACAGATACGCAGTATTTT